The rows below give T cell receptor beta chains drawn from one sample of a study of Ad26.COV2.S vaccination and SARS-CoV-2 variants. Only in-frame clones appear in the TCRdb table, and some are missing; sequencing was by immunoSEQ multiplex PCR. Among hundreds of thousands of clones, more than 70% were seen once, and the ten largest hold approximately 1.5%. The sequencing used peripheral blood, collected in a trial of Ad26.COV2.S vaccine versus placebo. These receptors were taken from a person aged 18-65 years who received the Ad26.COV2.S COVID-19 vaccine or a placebo. CDR3s include the opening cysteine and the closing phenylalanine or tryptophan.

CDR3 protein,CDR3 length,V gene
CASSLQQGGGMEQFF,15,TRBV7-3
CASSPRGTNNSPLHF,15,TRBV7-8
CASSMGRGGNIQYF,14,TRBV19
CASSDTQVVNTDTQYF,16,TRBV6-1
CASSYSDRGLYGYTF,15,TRBV6-2/TRBV6-3
CASSYSGRAVNTEAFF,16,TRBV6-5
CASSPLGGLGTEAFF,15,TRBV6-6
CASSPSANSGNTIYF,15,TRBV11-1
CASSGRGYSTDTQYF,15,TRBV9
CASSPGLAGDTQYF,14,TRBV11-3
CASSPTGTYEQYF,13,TRBV18
CASSLGGAGNQPQHF,15,TRBV7-8
CASISNPGTQYF,12,TRBV3-1/TRBV3-2
CASSSDSGRGYEQYF,15,TRBV7-9
CASSPRSASGMNTGELFF,18,TRBV18
CASSQGRGMNTEAFF,15,TRBV4-3
CASSPASGSYNEQFF,15,TRBV18
CASSPGTGDYQPQHF,15,TRBV18
CASSQGLMNTEAFF,14,TRBV3-1/TRBV3-2
CASSAASSNYGYTF,14,TRBV2
CAVHSGLNTEAFF,13,TRBV10-3
CASSATGYTEAFF,13,TRBV9
CASSLSTGQGRLSGNTIYF,19,TRBV27
CASSLDSGGAGATYEQYF,18,TRBV5-1
CASSSRANTEAFF,13,TRBV5-1
CASSIAGTGNEKLFF,15,TRBV19
CASRTPGLGYGYTF,14,TRBV6-5
CASSFVTGEQYF,12,TRBV5-4
CASSVVGTGANTEAFF,16,TRBV10-2
CASSEAPGHLNLGHSNQPQHF,21,TRBV6-1
CASSLSTQFSSTDTQYF,17,TRBV3-1/TRBV3-2
CAISSQGGTTEAFF,14,TRBV10-3
CASSLVAGGRRTQTQYF,17,TRBV7-2
CASSEDLGLFTDTQYF,16,TRBV6-1
CASSLDQETQYF,12,TRBV5-1
CASSLFGGLYNEQFF,15,TRBV27